This section outlines one T cell receptor (beta chain) sequence together with its context. The antigen remains unidentified. The sample comes from a study of shared clonotypes between healthy human individuals. Overall study context: Plates per donor: three CD4 naive, three CD4 memory, two CD8 naive, one CD8 memory.

Replicate PCRs for sorted subsets used around 200 ng DNA; this equaled 25,000 to 30,000 T cell genomes. Sequenced by immunoSEQ multiplex PCR; TCRdb stores in-frame clones only, minus some. The sample holds 110,000 or so clones, about two thirds seen once. Overall study findings and caveats: Only a few donors were included, so the genetic and exposure-history diversity represented was limited.

Sequencing input: memory CD8+ T cells sorted from blood. Documented subset: CD45RO+ cells pooled with CCR7-negative TemRA cells. The TCR sequence derives from a woman aged 30 to 39 in good health.

CDR3 DNA sequence: TGTGCCAGCAGTTTAAGACTAGGGAGGGCCTACAATGAGCAGTTCTTC. Protein product: CASSLRLGRAYNEQFF. The V and J genes are TRBV28 and TRBJ2-1, with 7 bases fitting TRBD2. The CDR3 has 16 amino acids. Germline V gene sequence: CDR1 MDHEN, CDR2 SYDVKM. J gave up 2 bases and V 2 bases, and 6 bases lay outside the gene matches.